This T cell receptor beta chain was captured in a study of blood T cells in healthy people across ages. Caucasian, healthy and from Russia, the donors were aged between about 6 and 90. In its sample, this clonotype was seen a few times. A second PCR, run for roughly 7 to 12 cycles, used a sample-barcoded 5' primer plus a J-beta primer mix. TCRdb re-derived calls from the 5' RACE reads in MiXCR, one entry per CDR3 protein. The sample carries roughly 1 million distinct CDR3 sequences, 20% to 25% recorded once. This sample was shared with a second study, whose subject was T cells of mothers and their children.

The sample taken for sequencing was blood. This clonotype was sampled from a girl aged 2-10 years in good health.

CDR3: CASSDNRRPMAGNTIYF. CDR3 coding DNA: TGTGCCAGCAGTGATAATAGGCGGCCCATGGCTGGAAACACCATATATTTT. The chain uses TRBV6-1 and TRBJ1-3; D uncertain. This CDR3 has 17 amino acids. V was clipped by 3 bases and J by 2 bases, with 17 bases between them. Looked up from germline, CDR1 is MNHNS and CDR2 is SASEGT.